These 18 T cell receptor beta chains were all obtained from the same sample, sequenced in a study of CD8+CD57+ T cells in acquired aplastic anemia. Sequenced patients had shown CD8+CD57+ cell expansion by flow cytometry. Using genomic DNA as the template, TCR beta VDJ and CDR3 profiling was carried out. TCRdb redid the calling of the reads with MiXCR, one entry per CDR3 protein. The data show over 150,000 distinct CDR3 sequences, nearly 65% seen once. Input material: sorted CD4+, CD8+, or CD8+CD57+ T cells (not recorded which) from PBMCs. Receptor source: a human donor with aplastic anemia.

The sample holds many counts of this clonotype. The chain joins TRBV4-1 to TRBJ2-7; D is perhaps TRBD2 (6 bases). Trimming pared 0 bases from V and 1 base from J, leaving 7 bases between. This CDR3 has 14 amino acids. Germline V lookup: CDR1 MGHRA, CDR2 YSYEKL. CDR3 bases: TGCGCCAGCAGCCAAGAGGAGGGTTCCTACGAGCAGTACTTC. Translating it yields CASSQEEGSYEQYF.

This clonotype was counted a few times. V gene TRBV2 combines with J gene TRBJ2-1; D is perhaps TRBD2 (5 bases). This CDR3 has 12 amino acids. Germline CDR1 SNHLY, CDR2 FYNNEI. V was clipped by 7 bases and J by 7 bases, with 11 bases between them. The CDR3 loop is CASTEGRNEQFF. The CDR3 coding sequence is TGTGCCAGCACCGAGGGTAGGAATGAGCAGTTCTTC. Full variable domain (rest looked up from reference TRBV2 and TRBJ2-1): EPEVTQTPSHQVTQMGQEVILRCVPISNHLYFYWYRQILGQKVEFLVSFYNNEISEKSEIFDDQFSVERPDGSNFTLKIRSTKLEDSAMYFCASTEGRNEQFFGPGTRLTVL.

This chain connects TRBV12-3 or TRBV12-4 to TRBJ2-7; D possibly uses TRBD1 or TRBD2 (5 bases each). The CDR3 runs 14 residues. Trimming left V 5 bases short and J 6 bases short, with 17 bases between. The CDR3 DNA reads TGTGCCAGCAGTCTCGGGGACCTGGATGGCGAGCAGTACTTC. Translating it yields CASSLGDLDGEQYF.

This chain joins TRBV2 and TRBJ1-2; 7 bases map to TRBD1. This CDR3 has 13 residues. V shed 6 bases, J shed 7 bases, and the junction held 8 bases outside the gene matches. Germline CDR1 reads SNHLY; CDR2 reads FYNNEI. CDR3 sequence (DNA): TGTGCCAGCAGGGTCAGGGGGGAGGGTGGCTACACCTTC. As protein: CASRVRGEGGYTF. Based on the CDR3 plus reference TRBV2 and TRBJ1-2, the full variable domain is EPEVTQTPSHQVTQMGQEVILRCVPISNHLYFYWYRQILGQKVEFLVSFYNNEISEKSEIFDDQFSVERPDGSNFTLKIRSTKLEDSAMYFCASRVRGEGGYTFGSGTRLTVV.

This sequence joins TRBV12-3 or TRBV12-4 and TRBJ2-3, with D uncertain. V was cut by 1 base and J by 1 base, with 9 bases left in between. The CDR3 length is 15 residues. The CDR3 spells CASSLVTVRTDTQYF. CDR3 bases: TGTGCCAGCAGTTTAGTGACGGTGCGCACAGATACGCAGTATTTT.

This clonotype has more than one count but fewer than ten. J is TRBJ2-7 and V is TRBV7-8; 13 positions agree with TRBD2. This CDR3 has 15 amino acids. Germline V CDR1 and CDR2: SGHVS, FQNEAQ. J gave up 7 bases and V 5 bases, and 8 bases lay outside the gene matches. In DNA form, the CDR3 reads TGTGCCAGCAGCACTGGACTAGCGGGAGTCGATGAGCAGTACTTC. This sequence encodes CASSTGLAGVDEQYF.

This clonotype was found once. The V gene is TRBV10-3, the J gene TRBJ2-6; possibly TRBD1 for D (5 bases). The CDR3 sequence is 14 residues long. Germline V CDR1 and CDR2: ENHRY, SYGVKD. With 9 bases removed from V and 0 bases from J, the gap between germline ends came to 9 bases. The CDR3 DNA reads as TGTGCCATAAGGCAGGGCTCTGGGGCCAACGTCCTGACTTTC. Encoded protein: CAIRQGSGANVLTF.

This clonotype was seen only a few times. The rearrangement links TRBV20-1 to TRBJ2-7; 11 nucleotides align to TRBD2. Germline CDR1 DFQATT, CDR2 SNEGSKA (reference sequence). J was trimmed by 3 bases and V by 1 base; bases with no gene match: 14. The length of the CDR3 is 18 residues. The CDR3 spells CSARVMTTTSGENYEQYF. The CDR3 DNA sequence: TGCAGTGCTAGAGTGATGACTACGACTAGCGGGGAAAACTACGAGCAGTACTTC.

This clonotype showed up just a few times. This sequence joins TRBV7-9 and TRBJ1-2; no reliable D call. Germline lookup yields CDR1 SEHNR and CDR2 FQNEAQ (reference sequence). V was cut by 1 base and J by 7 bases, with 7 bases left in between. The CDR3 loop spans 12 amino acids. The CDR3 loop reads CASSLEARGYTF. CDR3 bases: TGTGCCAGCAGCTTAGAAGCACGTGGCTACACCTTC.

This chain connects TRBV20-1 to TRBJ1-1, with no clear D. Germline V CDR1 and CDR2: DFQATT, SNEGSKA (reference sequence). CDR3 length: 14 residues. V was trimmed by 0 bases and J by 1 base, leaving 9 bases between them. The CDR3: CSARDLDGNTEAFF. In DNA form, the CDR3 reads TGCAGTGCTAGAGACTTAGACGGGAACACTGAAGCTTTCTTT.

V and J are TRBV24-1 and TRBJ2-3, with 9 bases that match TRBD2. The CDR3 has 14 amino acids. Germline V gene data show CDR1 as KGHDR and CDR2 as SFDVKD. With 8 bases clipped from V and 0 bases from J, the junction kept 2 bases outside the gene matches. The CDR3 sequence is CATTTSGSTDTQYF. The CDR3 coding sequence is TGTGCCACCACCACTAGCGGGAGCACAGATACGCAGTATTTT.

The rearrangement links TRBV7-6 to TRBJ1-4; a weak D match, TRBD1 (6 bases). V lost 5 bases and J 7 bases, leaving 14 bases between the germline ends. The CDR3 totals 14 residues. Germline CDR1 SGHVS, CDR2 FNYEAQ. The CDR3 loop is CASSPNRDTEKLFF. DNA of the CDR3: TGTGCCAGCAGCCCAAACAGGGACACTGAAAAACTGTTTTTT. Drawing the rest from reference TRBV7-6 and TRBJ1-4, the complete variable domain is GAGVSQSPRYKVTKRGQDVALRCDPISGHVSLYWYRQALGQGPEFLTYFNYEAQQDKSGLPNDRFSAERPEGSISTLTIQRTEQRDSAMYRCASSPNRDTEKLFFGSGTQLSVL.

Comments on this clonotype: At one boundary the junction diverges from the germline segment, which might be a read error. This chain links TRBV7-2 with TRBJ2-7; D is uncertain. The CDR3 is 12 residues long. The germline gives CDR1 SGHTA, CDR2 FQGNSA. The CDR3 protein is CASSDGAYEQYF. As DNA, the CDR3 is TGCGCCAGCAGCGATGGGGCCTACGAGCAGTACTTC.

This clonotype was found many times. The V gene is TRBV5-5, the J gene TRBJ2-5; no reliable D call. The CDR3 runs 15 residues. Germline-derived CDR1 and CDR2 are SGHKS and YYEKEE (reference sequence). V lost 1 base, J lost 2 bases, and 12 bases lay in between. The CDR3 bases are TGTGCCAGCAGCTTGTTCATGGCAGGACAAGAGACCCAGTACTTC. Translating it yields CASSLFMAGQETQYF.

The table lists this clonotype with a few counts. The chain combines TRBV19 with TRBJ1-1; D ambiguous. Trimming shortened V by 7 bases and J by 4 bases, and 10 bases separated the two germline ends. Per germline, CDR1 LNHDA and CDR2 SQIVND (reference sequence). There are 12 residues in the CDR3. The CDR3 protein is CASKADFTEAFF. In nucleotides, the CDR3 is TGTGCCAGTAAGGCCGATTTCACTGAAGCTTTCTTT.

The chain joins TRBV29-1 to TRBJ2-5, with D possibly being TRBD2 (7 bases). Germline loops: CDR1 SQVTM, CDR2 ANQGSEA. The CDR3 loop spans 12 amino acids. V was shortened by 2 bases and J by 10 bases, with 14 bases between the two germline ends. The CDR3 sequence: CSVETGGSGQYF. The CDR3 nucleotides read TGCAGCGTTGAAACGGGGGGCAGTGGCCAGTACTTC.

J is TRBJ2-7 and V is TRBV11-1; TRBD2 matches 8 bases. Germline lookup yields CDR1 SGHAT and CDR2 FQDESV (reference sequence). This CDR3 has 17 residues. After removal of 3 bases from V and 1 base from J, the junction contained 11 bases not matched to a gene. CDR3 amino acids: CASSFPRRGLGSYEQYF. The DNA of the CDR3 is TGTGCCAGCAGCTTCCCCAGGCGGGGACTAGGGTCCTACGAGCAGTACTTC.

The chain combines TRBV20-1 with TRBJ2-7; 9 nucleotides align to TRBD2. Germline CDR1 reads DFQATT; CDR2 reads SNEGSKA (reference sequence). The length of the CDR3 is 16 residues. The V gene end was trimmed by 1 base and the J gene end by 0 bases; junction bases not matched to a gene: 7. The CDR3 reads CSARALAGASSYEQYF. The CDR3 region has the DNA TGCAGTGCTAGAGCATTAGCGGGGGCTAGCTCCTACGAGCAGTACTTC.